The entry below describes one T cell receptor (beta chain). Its specificity is not known. The PCR had 60 Vbeta and 13 Jbeta primers. Per the authors' pipeline: An analysis that came later counted some 85 million unique TCR beta chains, around 12 million shared. Measured with immunoSEQ multiplex PCR; TCRdb has only the in-frame clones, and not every one. The D gene and trimming were derived from the DNA, and the V and J assignments and clone size from that table. The table has under 200,000 clones, roughly four fifths seen once; the top ten hold approximately 2.1%. The sample originates from a study of cytomegalovirus exposure and HLA in healthy donors. Study context: Among about 190 million T cells, an earlier analysis found 117 million unique TCR beta sequences.

Study-level findings and limits: In the analysis, some V segments, TRBV6-2 and TRBV6-3 included, were excluded as indistinguishable. TCR beta sequences numbering 15,000 to 20,000 were associated with HLA alleles at 0.05 false discovery rate in a later analysis.

Germline lookup yields CDR1 LNHNV and CDR2 YYDKDF (reference sequence). The CDR3 covers 14 residues. Trimming shortened V by 8 bases and J by 1 base, and 15 bases separated the two germline ends. The source material was PBMCs. The receptor comes from a woman aged 30 to 39 in good health and CMV-seropositive. The J gene is TRBJ2-7, the V gene TRBV15, with unresolved D. CDR3 nucleotide sequence: TGTGCCACCTCCGGGTCCAGAAGTTCCTACGAGCAGTACTTC. Translating it yields CATSGSRSSYEQYF.